This TCR beta chain was sequenced for a study of T cells after yellow fever vaccination. Study-wide results and limits: FACS-sorted repertoires could harbor abundant contaminating bulk-population clonotypes. The secondary response was weaker, and its peak arrived faster, on day 5 versus 15.

This clonotype was picked up many times. What it recognizes is unknown. The TCR cDNA carried a universal primer site and UMIs from 5'RACE template switching. Using its own MiXCR run on the 5' RACE reads, TCRdb lists one record per CDR3 protein. The sample contains 100,000 to 150,000 distinct CDR3 sequences, more than 6.5% of which appear only once. CDR1 and CDR2 from the germline V gene are SGHAT and FQDESV (reference sequence). The CDR3 is 19 amino acids. Unmatched junction bases numbered 18, after V lost 9 bases and J lost 4 bases. The receptor was isolated from a man between 18 and 35 years old who received the YFV17D yellow fever vaccine. V usage is TRBV11-1 and J usage is TRBJ2-1, with 13 nucleotides matching TRBD2. The material sequenced was CD4+ T cells sorted from PBMCs, taken more than 8 days after the first yellow fever vaccination. The CDR3 nucleotides are TGTGCCAGTGGGGGAGGACTAGCGGGGGCCTTCGAGAGGTACAATGAGCAGTTCTTC. This sequence encodes CASGGGLAGAFERYNEQFF.